This is a list of T cell receptor beta chains from one sample in a study of T cell repertoires in cytomegalovirus infection. TCRdb reprocessed the reads with MiXCR, giving one entry per CDR3 protein. This table holds tens of thousands of distinct CDR3 sequences, about 24% found once. Their cognate antigens are unknown. Sequencing used CD8+ T cells from cultured PBMCs, obtained from culture after CMV antigen stimulation. The receptors stem from a human donor in good health (CMV status not recorded). Some clones in this sample may be carry-over from other donors' samples. Both conserved end residues are part of each CDR3. The order of the fields is clone size, D gene, J gene, V gene, CDR3 DNA, CDR3 protein. The D gene is left open where the match is weak. Clone size is stated in some rows and not others, as once, few, many or a class when expanded.

. | . | TRBJ1-5 | TRBV28 | TGTGCCAGCAGTTTGGCTACGACAACCTCCTGGCCCCAGCATTTT | CASSLATTTSWPQHF
. | . | TRBJ2-1 | TRBV2 | TGTGCCAGTACCGGGGCAGTCTACAATGAGCAGTTCTTC | CASTGAVYNEQFF
few | TRBD1 | TRBJ2-7 | TRBV19 | TGTGCCAGTAGTGTTCAGGGGGCTATTTACGAGCAGTACTTC | CASSVQGAIYEQYF
. | . | TRBJ2-7 | TRBV20-1 | TGCAGTGCTAGAGATGCAGCGTCGGGAGCGGGTGAGCAGTACTTC | CSARDAASGAGEQYF
. | . | TRBJ1-5 | TRBV12-3/TRBV12-4 | TGTGCCAGCAGTTTCAGGGGCAGCAATCAGCCCCAGCATTTT | CASSFRGSNQPQHF
few | TRBD1 | TRBJ2-1 | TRBV27 | TGTGCCAGCAGTTTTCCCCCCGGACAGGCCCGAAGAGAGCAGTTCTTC | CASSFPPGQARREQFF
many | . | TRBJ1-1 | TRBV5-6 | TGTGCCAGCAGTTTAGCGGGGGACACTGAAGCTTTCTTT | CASSLAGDTEAFF
few | . | TRBJ2-3 | TRBV6-8 | TGTGCCAGCAGTTACGGTCACCCAGCGGAGATAGGGGATACGCAGTATTTT | CASSYGHPAEIGDTQYF
. | . | TRBJ2-7 | TRBV20-1 | TGCAGTGCTAGGGGTCCTGAAACAGGGAAGGGCTACGAGCAGTACTTC | CSARGPETGKGYEQYF
. | . | TRBJ1-1 | TRBV10-3 | TGTGCCATCAGTGAGGGGGGCCTGAACACTGAAGCTTTCTTT | CAISEGGLNTEAFF
once | TRBD2 | TRBJ2-3 | TRBV9 | TGTGCCAGCAGCCCCCGGACTAGCGGGGGGGCGGGAGATACGCAGTATTTT | CASSPRTSGGAGDTQYF
few | . | TRBJ2-7 | TRBV6-2/TRBV6-3 | TGTGCCAGCAGTTACAGCGGTCTAGCCCGCTACGAGCAGTACTTC | CASSYSGLARYEQYF
. | . | TRBJ2-1 | TRBV5-4 | TGTGCCAGCAGCTTGGCCGAAACAGCCAATGAGCAGTTCTTC | CASSLAETANEQFF
few | . | TRBJ1-1 | TRBV5-1 | TGCGCCAGCAAATGGAGAGAATCGAACACTGAAGCTTTCTTT | CASKWRESNTEAFF
few | TRBD2 | TRBJ2-1 | TRBV6-1 | TGTGCCAGCAGTGTTGGGACTAGCAATAGGTTAGAGCAGTTCTTC | CASSVGTSNRLEQFF
. | TRBD2 | TRBJ2-5 | TRBV4-3 | TGCGCCAGCAGCACCCGAAGGACTAGCGGGGGATATTGGGAGACCCAGTACTTC | CASSTRRTSGGYWETQYF
many | TRBD2 | TRBJ2-1 | TRBV27 | TGTGCCAGCAGTTTGAATAGCGGGGCCTACAATGAGCAGTTCTTC | CASSLNSGAYNEQFF
. | TRBD1 | TRBJ1-1 | TRBV5-4 | TGTGCCAGCAGCTCCGGGACAGCCACTGAAGCTTTCTTT | CASSSGTATEAFF
few | . | TRBJ1-3 | TRBV6-5 | TGTGCCAGCAGTTACTCACAGGAATACTCTGGAAACACCATATATTTT | CASSYSQEYSGNTIYF
. | . | TRBJ2-6 | TRBV30 | TGTGCCTTTCATGAGGGGTCTGGGGCCAACGTCCTGACTTTC | CAFHEGSGANVLTF
few | . | TRBJ1-5 | TRBV19 | TGTGCCAGTAGTATCCTGGGGATAGGTGGCAATCAGCCCCAGCATTTT | CASSILGIGGNQPQHF
. | TRBD1 | TRBJ1-5 | TRBV4-1 | TGCGCCAGCAGCCAGATGGGGGACAGGACAGATAGTCAGCCCCAGCATTTT | CASSQMGDRTDSQPQHF
few | . | TRBJ2-3 | TRBV27 | TGTGCCAGCAGTTTAGTTCGCACAGATACGCAGTATTTT | CASSLVRTDTQYF
. | . | TRBJ2-7 | TRBV6-5 | TGTGCCAGCAGTTACATGAGTAACTCCTACGAGCAGTACTTC | CASSYMSNSYEQYF
. | . | TRBJ1-5 | TRBV4-1 | TGCGCCAGCAGCCAAGACCGGGGGGGGGCCAATCAGCCCCAGCATTTT | CASSQDRGGANQPQHF
once | TRBD2 | TRBJ2-3 | TRBV30 | TGTGCCTGGGGGCTCGGGACTAGCTCGGATACGCAGTATTTT | CAWGLGTSSDTQYF
many | . | TRBJ1-1 | TRBV30 | TGTGCCTGGAGCCTTTCTACTGAGGCTTTCTTT | CAWSLSTEAFF
. | . | TRBJ2-7 | TRBV18 | TGTGCCAGCTCAGAGCGACGCGTTTTCTACGAGCAGTACTTC | CASSERRVFYEQYF
. | TRBD1 | TRBJ1-1 | TRBV5-1 | TGCGCCAGCAGCTCACTGACAGGGGGTTCCACTGAAGCTTTCTTT | CASSSLTGGSTEAFF
. | . | TRBJ2-1 | TRBV28 | TGTGCCAGCAATAACCCCCGGAGGGGCTATGAGCAGTTCTTC | CASNNPRRGYEQFF
few | . | TRBJ2-3 | TRBV4-3 | TGCGCCAGCAGCCCCGGATGGGGAGCAGATACGCAGTATTTT | CASSPGWGADTQYF
many | TRBD2 | TRBJ2-1 | TRBV7-9 | TGTGCCAGCACCCTGAATGCGGGGGGGGACAATGAGCAGTTCTTC | CASTLNAGGDNEQFF
. | . | TRBJ2-3 | TRBV6-2/TRBV6-3 | TGTGCCAGCAGTTACTCCCAGGAGGATGATACGCAGTATTTT | CASSYSQEDDTQYF
few | TRBD1 | TRBJ2-7 | TRBV10-3 | TGTGCCATCAGTGATTGGACAGGGGACTACGAGCAGTACTTC | CAISDWTGDYEQYF
. | TRBD1 | TRBJ1-6 | TRBV5-6 | TGTGCCAGCAGCTTACCGGGACAGGGGGACTCCAAATCTTCACCCCTCCACTTT | CASSLPGQGDSKSSPLHF
many | TRBD1 | TRBJ1-6 | TRBV7-8 | TGTGCCAGCAGCTCGGGGACAGGGGGCTTAAGCTCCTATAATTCACCCCTCCACTTT | CASSSGTGGLSSYNSPLHF
many | . | TRBJ1-5 | TRBV7-9 | TGTGCCAGCAGCTTTGACGGGGGAGGAAATCAGCCCCAGCATTTT | CASSFDGGGNQPQHF
few | TRBD2 | TRBJ2-3 | TRBV20-1 | TGCAGTGCCCCCCGGGTCCGGGGACTAGCGGGACTCACAGATACGCAGTATTTT | CSAPRVRGLAGLTDTQYF
many | TRBD1 | TRBJ2-1 | TRBV25-1 | TGTGCCAGCAGCCGGGACAGCCGCTCCTACAATGAGCAGTTCTTC | CASSRDSRSYNEQFF
. | . | TRBJ1-4 | TRBV6-1 | TGTGCCAGCAGGCCCTGGGAGGGTCCAACTAATGAAAAACTGTTTTTT | CASRPWEGPTNEKLFF
few | . | TRBJ2-5 | TRBV20-1 | TGCAGTGCAGAACCGGGAATCCGACAAGAGACCCAGTACTTC | CSAEPGIRQETQYF
many | TRBD1 | TRBJ2-7 | TRBV7-6 | TGTGCCAGCAGTTCCCCGGGACAGTCCTACGAGCAGTACTTC | CASSSPGQSYEQYF
. | . | TRBJ2-5 | TRBV19 | TGTGCCAGTAGTATAGCCGCACAAGAGACCCAGTACTTC | CASSIAAQETQYF